This T cell receptor beta chain is from a study of T cells in Graves' hyperthyroidism and ophthalmopathy. At least 3 on the Clinical Activity Score was recorded for ophthalmopathy patients, who also had NOSPECS grade at least 4 and duration under 3 months. Patients having uncontrolled infection, another autoimmune disease, pregnancy or lactation were not included. Thyroid ultrasound, orbital computed tomography, clinical symptoms, and serum thyroxine and TRAb underpinned diagnoses. This clonotype was seen more than once but under ten times. Trimming shortened V by 7 bases and J by 3 bases, and 14 bases separated the two germline ends. The CDR3 extends over 13 amino acids. The germline gives CDR1 SGHRS, CDR2 YFSETQ. TCR beta CDR3 sequences were amplified from RNA transcripts. HTBI primers were the set used in a first-round RT-PCR of the TCR CDR3. MiXCR, run by TCRdb on the multiplex PCR reads, gives a single entry per CDR3 protein. The sample holds hundreds of thousands of distinct CDR3 sequences, approximately 20% seen once.

Specimen: blood. The chain joins TRBV5-1 to TRBJ2-7; no firm D call. This TCR derives from a middle-aged man with Graves' ophthalmopathy. DNA of the CDR3: TGCGCCAGCCGTCGGGCAGATTACTACGAGCAGTACTTC. Amino acid sequence: CASRRADYYEQYF. Drawing the rest from reference TRBV5-1 and TRBJ2-7, the complete variable domain is KAGVTQTPRYLIKTRGQQVTLSCSPISGHRSVSWYQQTPGQGLQFLFEYFSETQRNKGNFPGRFSGRQFSNSRSEMNVSTLELGDSALYLCASRRADYYEQYFGPGTRLTVT.